This record looks at one TCR beta chain sequence and its context. Because the CDR3's place on the DNA is in doubt, the DNA is left out and the CDR3 is given as listed by TCRdb. Other DNA sequences in this specimen translate into the identical CDR3. Amplification used 60 Vbeta primers and 13 Jbeta primers. Repertoires were generated with immunoSEQ multiplex PCR, while TCRdb's copy carries only in-frame clones and drops some. The sample holds 130,000 to 150,000 clones, about 80% seen once. The data derive from a study of cytomegalovirus exposure and HLA in healthy donors. Input material: PBMCs. The receptor was derived from a middle-aged man in good health and CMV-seronegative.

The CDR3 loop reads CASSRVSLRHWHRDTGELFF. This chain uses TRBV23-1 with TRBJ2-2; the table names TRBD2, a call not compared with the DNA. TRBV23-1 carries the ORF label, with uncertain function. The CDR3 is 20 residues long, counting both termini.